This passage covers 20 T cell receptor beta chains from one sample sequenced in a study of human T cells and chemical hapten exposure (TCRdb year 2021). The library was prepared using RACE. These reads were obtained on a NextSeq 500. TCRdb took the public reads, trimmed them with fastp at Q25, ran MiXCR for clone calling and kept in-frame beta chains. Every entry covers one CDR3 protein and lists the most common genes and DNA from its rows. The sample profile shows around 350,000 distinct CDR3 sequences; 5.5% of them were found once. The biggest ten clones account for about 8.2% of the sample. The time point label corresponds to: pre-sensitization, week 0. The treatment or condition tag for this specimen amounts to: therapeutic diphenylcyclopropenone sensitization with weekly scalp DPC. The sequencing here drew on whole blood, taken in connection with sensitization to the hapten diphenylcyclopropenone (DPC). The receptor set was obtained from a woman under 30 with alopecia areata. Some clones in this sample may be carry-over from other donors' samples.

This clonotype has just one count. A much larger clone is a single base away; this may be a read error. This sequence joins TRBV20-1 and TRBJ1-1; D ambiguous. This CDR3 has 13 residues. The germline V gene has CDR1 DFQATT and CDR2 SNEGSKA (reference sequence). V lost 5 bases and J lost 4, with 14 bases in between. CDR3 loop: CSAPRWEVTEAFF. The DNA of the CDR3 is TGCAGTGCTCCCCGGTGGGAGGTCACTGAAGCTTTCTTT.

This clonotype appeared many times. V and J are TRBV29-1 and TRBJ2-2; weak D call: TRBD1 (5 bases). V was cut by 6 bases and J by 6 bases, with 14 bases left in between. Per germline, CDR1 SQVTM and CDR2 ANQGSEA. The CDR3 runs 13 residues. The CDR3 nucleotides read TGCAGCGTATCCCCAGGGCTTCCCGGGGAGCTGTTTTTT. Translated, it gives CSVSPGLPGELFF.

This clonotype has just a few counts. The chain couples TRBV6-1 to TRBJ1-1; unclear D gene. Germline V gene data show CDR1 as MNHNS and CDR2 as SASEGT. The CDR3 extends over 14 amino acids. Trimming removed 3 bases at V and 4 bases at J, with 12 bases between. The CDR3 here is CASSDIGGGTEAFF. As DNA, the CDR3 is TGTGCCAGCAGTGATATTGGAGGAGGCACTGAAGCTTTCTTT.

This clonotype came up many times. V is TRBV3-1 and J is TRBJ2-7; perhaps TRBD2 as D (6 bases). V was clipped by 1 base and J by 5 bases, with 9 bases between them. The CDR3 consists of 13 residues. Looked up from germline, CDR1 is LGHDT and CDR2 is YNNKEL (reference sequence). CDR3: CASSQARGNEQYF. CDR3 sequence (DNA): TGTGCCAGCAGCCAAGCACGGGGGAACGAGCAGTACTTC.

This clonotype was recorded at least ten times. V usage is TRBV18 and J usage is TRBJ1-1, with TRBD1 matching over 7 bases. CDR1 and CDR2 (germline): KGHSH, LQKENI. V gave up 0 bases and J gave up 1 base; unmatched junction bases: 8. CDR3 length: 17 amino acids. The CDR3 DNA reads TGTGCCAGCTCACCACCAGGACAGGTTGGGCCGAACACTGAAGCTTTCTTT. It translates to CASSPPGQVGPNTEAFF. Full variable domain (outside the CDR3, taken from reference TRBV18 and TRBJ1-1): NAGVMQNPRHLVRRRGQEARLRCSPMKGHSHVYWYRQLPEEGLKFMVYLQKENIIDESGMPKERFSAEFPKEGPSILRIQQVVRGDSAAYFCASSPPGQVGPNTEAFFGQGTRLTVV.

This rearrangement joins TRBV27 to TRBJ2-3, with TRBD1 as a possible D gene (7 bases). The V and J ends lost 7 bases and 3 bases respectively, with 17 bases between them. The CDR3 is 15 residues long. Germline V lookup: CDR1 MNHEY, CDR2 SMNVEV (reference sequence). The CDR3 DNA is TGTGCCAGCAATCCTGGCAGGGGGGAGACAGATACGCAGTATTTT. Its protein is CASNPGRGETDTQYF.

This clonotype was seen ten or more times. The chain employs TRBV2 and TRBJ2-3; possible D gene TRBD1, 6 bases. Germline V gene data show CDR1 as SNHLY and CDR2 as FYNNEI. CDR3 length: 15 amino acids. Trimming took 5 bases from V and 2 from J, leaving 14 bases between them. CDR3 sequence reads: CASSLQGSATDTQYF. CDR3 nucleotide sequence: TGTGCCAGCAGTCTACAGGGTAGCGCCACAGATACGCAGTATTTT.

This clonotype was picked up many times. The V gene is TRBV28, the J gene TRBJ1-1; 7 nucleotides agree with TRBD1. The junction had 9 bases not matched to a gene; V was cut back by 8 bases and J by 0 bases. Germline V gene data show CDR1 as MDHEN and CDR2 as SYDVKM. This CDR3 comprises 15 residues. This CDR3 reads CASGNPGQMNTEAFF. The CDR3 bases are TGTGCCAGCGGGAACCCGGGACAGATGAACACTGAAGCTTTCTTT.

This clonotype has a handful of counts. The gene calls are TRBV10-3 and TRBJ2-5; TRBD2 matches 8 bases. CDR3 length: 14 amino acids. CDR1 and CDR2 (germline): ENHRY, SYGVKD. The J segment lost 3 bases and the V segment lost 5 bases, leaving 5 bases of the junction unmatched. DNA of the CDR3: TGTGCCATCAGTCCGGGACTAGAAAAAGAGACCCAGTACTTC. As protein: CAISPGLEKETQYF.

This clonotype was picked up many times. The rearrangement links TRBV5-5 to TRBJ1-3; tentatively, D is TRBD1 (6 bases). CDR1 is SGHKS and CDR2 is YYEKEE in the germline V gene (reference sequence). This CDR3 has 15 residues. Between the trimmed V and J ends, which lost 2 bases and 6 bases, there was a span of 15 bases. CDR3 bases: TGTGCCAGCAGCTTATTCACACAGGGAGTAAACACCATATATTTT. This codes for CASSLFTQGVNTIYF.

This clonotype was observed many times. CDR3 coding DNA: TGCAGTGCCGAACCGGGGGGGTACAATGAGCAGTTCTTC. The encoded protein is CSAEPGGYNEQFF. The V gene is TRBV20-1, the J gene TRBJ2-1; 8 bases align to TRBD2. V dropped 6 bases and J dropped 4; count of bases not matched to a gene: 5. CDR1 and CDR2 (germline): DFQATT, SNEGSKA (reference sequence). There are 13 residues in the CDR3.

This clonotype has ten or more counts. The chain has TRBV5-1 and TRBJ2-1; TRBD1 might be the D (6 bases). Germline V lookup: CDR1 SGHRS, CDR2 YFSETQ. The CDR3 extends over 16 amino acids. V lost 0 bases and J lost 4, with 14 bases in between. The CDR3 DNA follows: TGCGCCAGCAGCTTGGCCGTCAGGGGACGGTACAATGAGCAGTTCTTC. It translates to CASSLAVRGRYNEQFF. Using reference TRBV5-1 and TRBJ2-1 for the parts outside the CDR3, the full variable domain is KAGVTQTPRYLIKTRGQQVTLSCSPISGHRSVSWYQQTPGQGLQFLFEYFSETQRNKGNFPGRFSGRQFSNSRSEMNVSTLELGDSALYLCASSLAVRGRYNEQFFGPGTRLTVL.

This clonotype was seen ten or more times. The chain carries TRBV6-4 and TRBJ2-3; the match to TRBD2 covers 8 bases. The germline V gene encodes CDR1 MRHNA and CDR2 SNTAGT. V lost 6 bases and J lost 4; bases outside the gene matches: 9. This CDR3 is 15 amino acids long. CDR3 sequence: CASSRDPGGPDTQYF. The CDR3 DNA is TGTGCCAGCAGCAGGGATCCGGGGGGGCCAGATACGCAGTATTTT.

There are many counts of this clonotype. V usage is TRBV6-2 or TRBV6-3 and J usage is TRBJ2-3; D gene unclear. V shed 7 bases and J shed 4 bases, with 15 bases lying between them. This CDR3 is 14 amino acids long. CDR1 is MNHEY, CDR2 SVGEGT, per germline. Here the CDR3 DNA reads TGTGCCAGCACCCCAGACTCCCGGCCAGATACGCAGTATTTT. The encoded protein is CASTPDSRPDTQYF.

Here the CDR3 DNA reads TGTGCCAGCAGTTATCGGGACACCATATACTATGGCTACACCTTC. Its translation is CASSYRDTIYYGYTF. The rearrangement uses TRBV28 and TRBJ1-2; D is perhaps TRBD1 (6 bases). This CDR3 is built from 15 residues. The germline V gene has CDR1 MDHEN and CDR2 SYDVKM. The germline V and J ends were trimmed by 4 bases and 3 bases, with 15 bases remaining between them.

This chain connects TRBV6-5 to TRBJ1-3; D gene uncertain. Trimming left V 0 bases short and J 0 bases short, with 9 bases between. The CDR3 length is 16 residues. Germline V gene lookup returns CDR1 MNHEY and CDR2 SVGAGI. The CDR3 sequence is CASSYSGLNSGNTIYF. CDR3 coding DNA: TGTGCCAGCAGTTACTCGGGCCTTAACTCTGGAAACACCATATATTTT.

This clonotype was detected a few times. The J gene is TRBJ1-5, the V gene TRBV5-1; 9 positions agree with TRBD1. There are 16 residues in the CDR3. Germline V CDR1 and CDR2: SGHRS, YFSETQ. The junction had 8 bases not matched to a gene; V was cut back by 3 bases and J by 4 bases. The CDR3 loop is CASSWGPGQGNQPQHF. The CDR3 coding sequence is TGCGCCAGCAGCTGGGGGCCGGGACAGGGTAATCAGCCCCAGCATTTT.

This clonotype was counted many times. This CDR3 reads CASKLGGQETQYF. The CDR3 DNA sequence: TGCGCCAGCAAGCTTGGGGGGCAAGAGACCCAGTACTTC. The chain is built from TRBV5-1 and TRBJ2-5; TRBD2 is a possible D gene (6 bases). From germline, CDR1 is SGHRS and CDR2 YFSETQ. The CDR3 runs 13 residues. V was clipped by 6 bases and J by 2 bases, with 11 bases between them.

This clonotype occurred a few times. CDR3 DNA: TGTGCCAGCAGCGTACTAAGCTCTGGAAACACCATATATTTT. It specifies CASSVLSSGNTIYF. The chain couples TRBV9 to TRBJ1-3; D gene ambiguous. The V gene lost 1 base and the J gene lost 0 bases, with 5 bases spanning the gap. CDR1 SGDLS and CDR2 YYNGEE come from the germline V gene. The CDR3 contains 14 residues. Variable domain in full (rest from reference TRBV9 and TRBJ1-3): DSGVTQTPKHLITATGQRVTLRCSPRSGDLSVYWYQQSLDQGLQFLIQYYNGEERAKGNILERFSAQQFPDLHSELNLSSLELGDSALYFCASSVLSSGNTIYFGEGSWLTVV.

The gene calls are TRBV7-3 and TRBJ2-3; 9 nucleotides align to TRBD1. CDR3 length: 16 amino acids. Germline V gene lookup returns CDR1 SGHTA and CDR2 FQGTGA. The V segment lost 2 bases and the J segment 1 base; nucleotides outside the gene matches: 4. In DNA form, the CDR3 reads TGTGCCAGCAGCTTAGGGTGGACAGGGGGCACAGATACGCAGTATTTT. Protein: CASSLGWTGGTDTQYF. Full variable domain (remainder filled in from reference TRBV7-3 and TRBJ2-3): GAGVSQTPSNKVTEKGKYVELRCDPISGHTALYWYRQSLGQGPEFLIYFQGTGAADDSGLPNDRFFAVRPEGSVSTLKIQRTERGDSAVYLCASSLGWTGGTDTQYFGPGTRLTVL.